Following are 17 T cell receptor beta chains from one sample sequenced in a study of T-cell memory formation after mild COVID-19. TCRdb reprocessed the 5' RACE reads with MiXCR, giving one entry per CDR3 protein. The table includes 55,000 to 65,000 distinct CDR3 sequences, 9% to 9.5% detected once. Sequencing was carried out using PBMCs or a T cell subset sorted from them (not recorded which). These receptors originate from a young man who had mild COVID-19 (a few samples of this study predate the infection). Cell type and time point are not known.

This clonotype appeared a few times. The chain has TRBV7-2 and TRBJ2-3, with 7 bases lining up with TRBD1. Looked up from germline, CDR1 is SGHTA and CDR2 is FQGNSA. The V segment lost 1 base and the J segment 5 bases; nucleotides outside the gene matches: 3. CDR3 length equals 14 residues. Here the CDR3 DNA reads TGTGCCAGCAGCTTAGGAGGGGGCTTAGATACGCAGTATTTT. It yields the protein CASSLGGGLDTQYF.

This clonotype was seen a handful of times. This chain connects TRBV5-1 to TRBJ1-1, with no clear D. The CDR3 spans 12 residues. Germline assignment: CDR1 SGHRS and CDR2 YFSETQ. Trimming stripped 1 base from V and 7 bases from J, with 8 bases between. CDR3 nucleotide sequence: TGCGCCAGCAGCTTGCGGGCCAATGAAGCTTTCTTT. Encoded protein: CASSLRANEAFF. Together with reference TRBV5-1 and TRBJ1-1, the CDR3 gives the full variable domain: KAGVTQTPRYLIKTRGQQVTLSCSPISGHRSVSWYQQTPGQGLQFLFEYFSETQRNKGNFPGRFSGRQFSNSRSEMNVSTLELGDSALYLCASSLRANEAFFGQGTRLTVV.

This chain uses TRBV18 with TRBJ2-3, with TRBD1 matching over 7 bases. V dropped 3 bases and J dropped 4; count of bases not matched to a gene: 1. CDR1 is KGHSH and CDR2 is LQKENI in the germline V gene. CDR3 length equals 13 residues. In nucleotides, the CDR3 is TGTGCCAGCTCACCCACAGGGGCAGATACGCAGTATTTT. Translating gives CASSPTGADTQYF.

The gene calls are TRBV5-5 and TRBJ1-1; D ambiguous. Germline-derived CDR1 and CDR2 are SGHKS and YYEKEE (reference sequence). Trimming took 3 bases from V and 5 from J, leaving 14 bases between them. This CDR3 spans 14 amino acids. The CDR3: CASSSDGQETEAFF. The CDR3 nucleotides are TGTGCCAGCAGCTCAGACGGCCAAGAGACTGAAGCTTTCTTT.

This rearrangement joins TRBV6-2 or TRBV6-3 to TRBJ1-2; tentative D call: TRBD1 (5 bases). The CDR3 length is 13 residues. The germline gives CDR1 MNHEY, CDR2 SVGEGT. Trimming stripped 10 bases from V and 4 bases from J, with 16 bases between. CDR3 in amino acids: CATDSSTTYGYTF. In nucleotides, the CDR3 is TGTGCCACCGACAGTTCCACGACCTATGGCTACACCTTC.

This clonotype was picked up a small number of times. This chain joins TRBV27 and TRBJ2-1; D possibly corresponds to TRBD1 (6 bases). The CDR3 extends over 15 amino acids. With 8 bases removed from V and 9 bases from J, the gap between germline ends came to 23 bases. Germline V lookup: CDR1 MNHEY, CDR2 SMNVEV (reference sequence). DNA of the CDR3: TGTGCCAGCGCCCTGGGTGGGGGCCAGGGGATTGAGCAGTTCTTC. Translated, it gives CASALGGGQGIEQFF.

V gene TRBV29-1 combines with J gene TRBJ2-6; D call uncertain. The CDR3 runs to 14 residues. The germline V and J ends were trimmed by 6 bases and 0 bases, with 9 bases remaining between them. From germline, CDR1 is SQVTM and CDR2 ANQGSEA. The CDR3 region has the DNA TGCAGCGTCTCACAGAACTCTGGGGCCAACGTCCTGACTTTC. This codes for CSVSQNSGANVLTF.

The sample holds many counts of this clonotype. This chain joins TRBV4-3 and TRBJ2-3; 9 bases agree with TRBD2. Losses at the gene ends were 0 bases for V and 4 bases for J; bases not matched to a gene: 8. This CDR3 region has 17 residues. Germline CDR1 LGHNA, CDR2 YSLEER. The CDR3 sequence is CASSQDLQRGAPDTQYF. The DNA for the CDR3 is TGCGCCAGCAGCCAAGATCTTCAGCGGGGGGCCCCAGATACGCAGTATTTT.

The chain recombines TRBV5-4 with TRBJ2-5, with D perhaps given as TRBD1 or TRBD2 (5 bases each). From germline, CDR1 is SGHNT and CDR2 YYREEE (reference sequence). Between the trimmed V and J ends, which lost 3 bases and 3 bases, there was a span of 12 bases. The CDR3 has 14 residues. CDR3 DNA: TGTGCCAGCAGCTCCGCCGGGGCCGAAGAGACCCAGTACTTC. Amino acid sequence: CASSSAGAEETQYF.

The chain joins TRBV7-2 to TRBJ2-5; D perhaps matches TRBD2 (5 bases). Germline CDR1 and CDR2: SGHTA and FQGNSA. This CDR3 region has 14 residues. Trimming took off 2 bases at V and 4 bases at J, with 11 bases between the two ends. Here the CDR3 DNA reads TGTGCCAGCAGCTTACGACGGGGATTAGAGACCCAGTACTTC. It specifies CASSLRRGLETQYF.

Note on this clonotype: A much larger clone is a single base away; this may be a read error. In DNA form, the CDR3 reads TGTGCCAGCTCACCACCGAGTCGGATAGCGGGTGCCGAGCAGTACTTC. Its translation is CASSPPSRIAGAEQYF. The chain carries TRBV18 and TRBJ2-7, with TRBD2 matching 7 bases. The V gene's germline CDR1 is KGHSH and CDR2 LQKENI. V was clipped by 0 bases and J by 6 bases; unmatched bases: 11. This CDR3 contains 16 residues.

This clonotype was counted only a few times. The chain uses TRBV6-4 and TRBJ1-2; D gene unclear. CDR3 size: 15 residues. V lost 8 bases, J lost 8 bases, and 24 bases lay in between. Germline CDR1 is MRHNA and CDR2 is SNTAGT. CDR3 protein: CASRQDALPGWGYTF. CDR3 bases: TGTGCCAGCCGCCAGGACGCACTCCCCGGTTGGGGCTACACCTTC.

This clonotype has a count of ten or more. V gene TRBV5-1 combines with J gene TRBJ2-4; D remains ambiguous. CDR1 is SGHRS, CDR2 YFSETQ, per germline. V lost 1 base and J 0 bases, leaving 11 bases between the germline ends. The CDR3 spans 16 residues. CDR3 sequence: CASSLKSPLAKNIQYF. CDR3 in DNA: TGCGCCAGCAGCTTGAAGTCCCCGCTAGCCAAAAACATTCAGTACTTC.

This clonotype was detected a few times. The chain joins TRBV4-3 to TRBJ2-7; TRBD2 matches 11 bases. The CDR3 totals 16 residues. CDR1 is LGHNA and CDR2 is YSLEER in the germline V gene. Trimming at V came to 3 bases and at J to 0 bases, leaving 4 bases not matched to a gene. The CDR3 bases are TGCGCCAGCAGCCAGGGGACTAGCGGCCTCTCCTACGAGCAGTACTTC. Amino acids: CASSQGTSGLSYEQYF.

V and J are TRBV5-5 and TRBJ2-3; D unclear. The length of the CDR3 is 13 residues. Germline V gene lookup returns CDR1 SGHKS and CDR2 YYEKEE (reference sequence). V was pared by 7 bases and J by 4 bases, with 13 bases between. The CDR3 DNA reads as TGTGCCAGCGGGCTCTATGTCCCAGATACGCAGTATTTT. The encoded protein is CASGLYVPDTQYF.

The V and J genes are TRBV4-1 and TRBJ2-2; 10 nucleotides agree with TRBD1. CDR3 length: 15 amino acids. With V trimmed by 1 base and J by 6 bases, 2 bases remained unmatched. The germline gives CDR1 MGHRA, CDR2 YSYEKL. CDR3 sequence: CASSQAGQGAGELFF. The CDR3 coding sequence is TGCGCCAGCAGCCAAGCTGGACAGGGGGCCGGGGAGCTGTTTTTT.

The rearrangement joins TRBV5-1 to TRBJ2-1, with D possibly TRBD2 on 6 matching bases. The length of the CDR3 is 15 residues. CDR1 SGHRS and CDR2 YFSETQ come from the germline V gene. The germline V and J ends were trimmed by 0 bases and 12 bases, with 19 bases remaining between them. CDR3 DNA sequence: TGCGCCAGCAGCTTGGAGGTGGCTAGCGCGGGGTGGCAGTTCTTC. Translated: CASSLEVASAGWQFF.